Listed here are 21 T cell receptor beta chains from one sample, sequenced in a study of blood T cell repertoires in COVID-19. Method: immunoSEQ multiplex PCR; TCRdb's copy keeps in-frame clones and lacks some. The sample yields some 42,000 clones, around four fifths seen once. The material sequenced was peripheral blood. The receptors here all came from a man aged 50 to 60 with active COVID-19.

The chain uses TRBV7-6 and TRBJ2-1; 15 bases line up with TRBD2. The CDR3 covers 19 residues. CDR1 SGHVS and CDR2 FNYEAQ come from the germline V gene. J was trimmed by 9 bases and V by 5 bases; bases with no gene match: 17. The DNA of the CDR3 is TGTGCCAGCAGCCCACTCTCCGGGACTAGCGGGGGGCTCGGGAGTGAGCAGTTCTTC. Amino acid sequence: CASSPLSGTSGGLGSEQFF. The complete variable domain, with remaining parts taken from reference TRBV7-6 and TRBJ2-1, reads GAGVSQSPRYKVTKRGQDVALRCDPISGHVSLYWYRQALGQGPEFLTYFNYEAQQDKSGLPNDRFSAERPEGSISTLTIQRTEQRDSAMYRCASSPLSGTSGGLGSEQFFGPGTRLTVL.

The CDR3 spells CASSLGPGGGQETQYF. CDR3 DNA: TGTGCCAGCAGCTTGGGTCCGGGGGGTGGCCAAGAGACCCAGTACTTC. The chain joins TRBV7-3 to TRBJ2-5, with 7 bases matching TRBD2. V shed 3 bases, J shed 1 base, and the junction held 8 bases outside the gene matches. Germline assignment: CDR1 SGHTA and CDR2 FQGTGA. The CDR3 consists of 16 residues.

This sequence joins TRBV5-3 and TRBJ2-1; tentatively, D is TRBD1 (5 bases). TRBV5-3 is marked as an open reading frame, function uncertain. Trimming stripped 4 bases from V and 3 bases from J, with 17 bases between. This CDR3 contains 16 residues. The CDR3, as DNA: TGTGCCAGAAGCCGGTGTAACAGGCTGAACTACAATGAGCAGTTCTTC. Protein: CARSRCNRLNYNEQFF.

J is TRBJ2-3 and V is TRBV21-1; the D call in the table, TRBD2, was not verified against the DNA. TRBV21-1 is annotated as a pseudogene. The CDR3 runs 15 residues. CDR3 bases: TGTGCCAGCAGCGAGGGTTGTAGGGTCACAGATACGCAGTATTTT. Its protein is CASSEGCRVTDTQYF.

V and J are TRBV3-1 (or the pseudogene TRBV3-2) and TRBJ1-6, with 9 positions matching TRBD1. The CDR3 is 19 residues long. With V trimmed by 0 bases and J by 1 base, 7 bases remained unmatched. The germline V gene encodes CDR1 LGHDT and CDR2 YNNKEL (reference sequence). The CDR3 DNA reads as TGTGCCAGCAGCCAAGAGGTCCCGGGACAGGGTTCCTATAATTCACCCCTCCACTTT. Its translation is CASSQEVPGQGSYNSPLHF.

This clone was seen a few times. The chain couples TRBV7-2 to TRBJ1-5; D perhaps matches TRBD1 (5 bases). Trimming removed 4 bases at V and 7 bases at J, with 14 bases between. The CDR3 spans 14 residues. CDR1 is SGHTA, CDR2 FQGNSA, per germline. Here the CDR3 reads CASSSDTGVQPQHF. The CDR3 bases are TGTGCCAGCAGCTCCGACACGGGGGTCCAGCCCCAGCATTTT.

This clone was counted only a few times. V and J are TRBV30 and TRBJ1-5; D gene ambiguous. This CDR3 comprises 14 residues. CDR1 and CDR2 from the germline V gene are GTSNPN and SVGIG (reference sequence). Deletions cut 5 bases from V and 2 bases from J, with 13 bases between. In DNA form, the CDR3 reads TGTGCCTGGGGGGAGGGTCTGGGCAATCAGCCCCAGCATTTT. Translation: CAWGEGLGNQPQHF.

The CDR3 sequence: CASSRSGTDTQYF. CDR3 in DNA: TGTGCCAGCAGTAGATCAGGCACAGATACGCAGTATTTT. The V gene is TRBV12-3 or TRBV12-4, the J gene TRBJ2-3; D gene uncertain. This CDR3 region has 13 residues. Trimming removed 5 bases from V and 1 base from J, with 7 bases in between.

This sequence joins TRBV2 and TRBJ2-5; tentatively, D is TRBD1 (5 bases). Germline loops: CDR1 SNHLY, CDR2 FYNNEI. The CDR3 consists of 11 residues. V lost 6 bases and J lost 5, with 7 bases in between. This chain's CDR3 is CASSSGETQYF. CDR3 nucleotides: TGTGCCAGCAGCTCAGGGGAGACCCAGTACTTC.

This chain connects TRBV19 to TRBJ2-5, with no clear D. The CDR3 loop spans 15 amino acids. V was pared by 2 bases and J by 5 bases, with 15 bases between. The V gene's germline CDR1 is LNHDA and CDR2 SQIVND (reference sequence). The CDR3 bases are TGTGCCAGTAGTATACGATTTAGTAGTTGGGAGACCCAGTACTTC. Its protein is CASSIRFSSWETQYF. The full variable domain, in which reference TRBV19 and TRBJ2-5 provide the parts outside the CDR3, is DGGITQSPKYLFRKEGQNVTLSCEQNLNHDAMYWYRQDPGQGLRLIYYSQIVNDFQKGDIAEGYSVSREKKESFPLTVTSAQKNPTAFYLCASSIRFSSWETQYFGPGTRLLVL.

DNA for the CDR3: TGTGCCAGCAGTTACCCATCGGAGTTCACCTACGAGCAGTACTTC. This translates into CASSYPSEFTYEQYF. The rearrangement uses TRBV6-2 or TRBV6-3 and TRBJ2-7; no definite D call. The CDR3 is made up of 15 amino acids. Germline CDR1 and CDR2: MNHEY and SVGEGT. V lost 2 bases, J lost 2 bases, and 13 bases lay in between.

The CDR3 sequence: CASSSPQTGFQSYTF. In DNA, the CDR3 is TGTGCCAGCAGCTCGCCCCAGACAGGGTTTCAGAGCTACACCTTC. The J gene is TRBJ1-2, the V gene TRBV13; TRBD1 matches 7 bases. After removal of 4 bases from V and 9 bases from J, the junction contained 14 bases not matched to a gene. The CDR3 covers 15 residues. The germline CDR1 and CDR2 sequences are PRHDT and FYEKMQ (reference sequence). Variable domain in full (rest from reference TRBV13 and TRBJ1-2): AAGVIQSPRHLIKEKRETATLKCYPIPRHDTVYWYQQGPGQDPQFLISFYEKMQSDKGSIPDRFSAQQFSDYHSELNMSSLELGDSALYFCASSSPQTGFQSYTFGSGTRLTVV.

This sequence joins TRBV10-2 and TRBJ2-7, with D possibly being TRBD2 (6 bases). V was cut by 7 bases and J by 6 bases, with 10 bases left in between. Looked up from germline, CDR1 is WSHSY and CDR2 is SAAADI. CDR3 length equals 11 residues. CDR3 bases: TGCGCCAGCATTAGGGGAGGCGAGCAGTACTTC. It is translated as CASIRGGEQYF.

This rearrangement joins TRBV18 to TRBJ2-2, with TRBD2 matching over 10 bases. The CDR3 has 18 residues. Per germline, CDR1 KGHSH and CDR2 LQKENI. Germline trimming cut 2 bases from V and 3 bases from J; bases unmatched to any gene: 9. The CDR3 region is CASSPVSLAGVHTGELFF. CDR3 DNA sequence: TGTGCCAGCTCACCAGTATCCCTAGCGGGAGTCCACACCGGGGAGCTGTTTTTT.

This clone was counted between two and nine times. The chain links TRBV5-1 to TRBJ1-3; 7 nucleotides match TRBD1. In germline, CDR1 is SGHRS, CDR2 YFSETQ. V shed 4 bases and J 8 bases; nucleotides not matched to a gene: 12. The CDR3 has 15 amino acids. CDR3 residues: CASSTGQSVVDTIYF. CDR3 nucleotides: TGCGCCAGCAGCACGGGACAGAGCGTCGTGGACACCATATATTTT.

The rearrangement uses TRBV6-5 and TRBJ1-2, with D maybe TRBD1 (6 bases). V was shortened by 2 bases and J by 8 bases, with 18 bases between the two germline ends. This CDR3 contains 15 residues. CDR1 and CDR2 (germline): MNHEY, SVGAGI. The DNA of the CDR3 is TGTGCCAGCAGTTACCCAGACGGGGGGCGAAGGGGCTACACCTTC. Translation: CASSYPDGGRRGYTF.

The chain employs TRBV14 and TRBJ2-1, with a tentative D call TRBD2 (6 bases). CDR1 is SGHDN and CDR2 is FVKESK in the germline V gene. The CDR3 covers 15 residues. V shed 2 bases and J shed 0 bases, with 8 bases lying between them. The CDR3 sequence is CASSQPAGSYNEQFF. The CDR3 nucleotides read TGTGCCAGCAGCCAACCAGCGGGCTCCTACAATGAGCAGTTCTTC.

The chain has TRBV6-2 or TRBV6-3 and TRBJ1-3; a possible D gene is TRBD1 (5 bases). The V and J ends lost 2 bases and 0 bases respectively, with 11 bases between them. The germline V gene has CDR1 MNHEY and CDR2 SVGEGT. The CDR3 runs 16 residues. The CDR3 bases are TGTGCCAGCAGTTACCCAACAGGCATCTCTGGAAACACCATATATTTT. Encoded protein: CASSYPTGISGNTIYF.

This CDR3 reads CATSVRTVNQPQHF. The CDR3 DNA reads as TGTGCCACCAGTGTCAGGACAGTGAATCAGCCCCAGCATTTT. This chain connects TRBV24-1 to TRBJ1-5; TRBD1 might be the D (6 bases). Per the germline V gene, CDR1 is KGHDR and CDR2 is SFDVKD. The length of the CDR3 is 14 residues. Trimming removed 5 bases at V and 4 bases at J, with 11 bases between.

This clone was seen only a few times. V gene TRBV7-3 combines with J gene TRBJ2-1; 7 nucleotides align to TRBD2. The CDR3 totals 19 residues. The V and J ends lost 6 bases and 2 bases, in that order; junction bases with no gene match: 19. Germline CDR1 reads SGHTA; CDR2 reads FQGTGA. CDR3 in amino acids: CASSSLRLASSDAYNEQFF. CDR3 bases: TGTGCCAGCAGTTCTCTTAGACTAGCCTCCTCAGACGCCTACAATGAGCAGTTCTTC.

The rearrangement joins TRBV24-1 to TRBJ2-3; no definite D call. In germline, CDR1 is KGHDR, CDR2 SFDVKD. Deletions cut 1 base from V and 5 bases from J, with 3 bases between. This CDR3 spans 12 amino acids. This CDR3 reads CATSDFQDTQYF. In nucleotides, the CDR3 is TGTGCCACCAGTGATTTTCAAGATACGCAGTATTTT.